Below, one T cell receptor beta chain is given with its context. The data are from a study of control samples from healthy donors and cancer patients. There are 15 residues in the CDR3. Per the germline V gene, CDR1 is SGHRS and CDR2 is YFSETQ. V lost 5 bases to trimming and J lost 4 bases; unmatched junction nucleotides: 8. Data came from immunoSEQ multiplex PCR; TCRdb stores just in-frame clones and leaves some out. The data hold 100,000 or so clones, with 90% to 95% observed a single time. The sequenced sample consisted of blood. This clonotype originated in a woman younger than 45 in good health. V usage is TRBV5-1 and J usage is TRBJ2-3, with TRBD1 matching 9 bases. Here the CDR3 reads CASSLQGARADTQYF. Here the CDR3 DNA reads TGCGCCAGCAGTTTACAGGGGGCGCGGGCAGATACGCAGTATTTT.